One sample yielded the 20 T cell receptor beta chains listed below, sequenced in a study. MiXCR, run by TCRdb on the RT-PCR reads, gives a single entry per CDR3 protein. The sample consists of more than 600,000 distinct CDR3 sequences, 14% of them appearing once. The material sequenced was memory CD4+ T cells from blood. Receptor source: a female donor in good health, serving as a healthy control.

This clonotype has a handful of counts. The chain uses TRBV9 and TRBJ1-2; 7 nucleotides match TRBD1. The CDR3 loop spans 15 amino acids. After removal of 0 bases from V and 8 bases from J, the junction contained 10 bases not matched to a gene. CDR1 is SGDLS and CDR2 is YYNGEE in the germline V gene. CDR3 sequence reads: CASSVGEGGLGGYTF. The CDR3 DNA sequence: TGTGCCAGCAGCGTAGGCGAAGGGGGCCTGGGGGGCTACACCTTC.

This clonotype was counted ten times or more. The chain uses TRBV29-1 and TRBJ2-7; tentatively, D is TRBD1 (6 bases). Germline V gives CDR1 SQVTM, CDR2 ANQGSEA. CDR3 length: 13 amino acids. V lost 6 bases and J lost 6, with 18 bases in between. The CDR3 coding sequence is TGCAGCGTGCATTCCGGGACAAAGGCCGAGCAGTACTTC. Encoded protein: CSVHSGTKAEQYF.

This clonotype has more than one count but fewer than ten. V usage is TRBV7-9 and J usage is TRBJ2-1; 14 bases fit TRBD2. The CDR3 loop spans 17 amino acids. The germline V gene has CDR1 SEHNR and CDR2 FQNEAQ (reference sequence). J lost 7 bases, V lost 3 bases, and 8 bases had no gene match. The CDR3 loop reads CASSLTTRLAGGNEQFF. The CDR3 bases are TGTGCCAGCAGCTTGACTACTCGACTAGCGGGAGGGAATGAGCAGTTCTTC. Full variable domain (missing parts from reference TRBV7-9 and TRBJ2-1): DTGVSQNPRHKITKRGQNVTFRCDPISEHNRLYWYRQTLGQGPEFLTYFQNEAQLEKSRLLSDRFSAERPKGSFSTLEIQRTEQGDSAMYLCASSLTTRLAGGNEQFFGPGTRLTVL.

This clonotype was detected ten times or more. V and J are TRBV20-1 and TRBJ1-5, with D uncertain. Germline lookup yields CDR1 DFQATT and CDR2 SNEGSKA (reference sequence). Trimming pared 1 base from V and 6 bases from J, leaving 16 bases between. The CDR3 loop spans 15 amino acids. Here the CDR3 reads CSARGRLLPGQPQHF. CDR3 coding DNA: TGCAGTGCTAGAGGGAGGCTTCTCCCCGGTCAGCCCCAGCATTTT.

The chain employs TRBV10-3 and TRBJ2-3, with TRBD1 identical over 8 bases. Germline loops: CDR1 ENHRY, CDR2 SYGVKD. V lost 10 bases and J lost 0; bases outside the gene matches: 21. CDR3 length: 19 amino acids. The CDR3 sequence is CATYLTGTGTPPSTDTQYF. The CDR3 nucleotides read TGTGCCACCTACCTAACCGGGACAGGAACACCTCCGAGCACAGATACGCAGTATTTT.

The rearrangement joins TRBV18 to TRBJ1-2, with TRBD1 identical over 8 bases. There are 14 residues in the CDR3. V was clipped by 4 bases and J by 0 bases; unmatched bases: 1. CDR1 KGHSH and CDR2 LQKENI come from the germline V gene. The CDR3 DNA is TGTGCCAGCTCACGGGACAGGTCTAACTATGGCTACACCTTC. This translates into CASSRDRSNYGYTF.

The V gene is TRBV9, the J gene TRBJ2-1; the match to TRBD1 covers 8 bases. CDR3 length equals 17 residues. Germline V gene sequence: CDR1 SGDLS, CDR2 YYNGEE. The trim removed 0 bases at V and 7 bases at J, leaving 12 bases unmatched. The CDR3, as DNA: TGTGCCAGCAGCGTAGTAGCAGGATGGCAGGGGGCAAATGAGCAGTTCTTC. Translating it yields CASSVVAGWQGANEQFF.

The gene calls are TRBV5-1 and TRBJ2-7; 7 bases match TRBD1. Germline CDR1 SGHRS, CDR2 YFSETQ. This CDR3 is 16 amino acids long. Trimming removed 4 bases from V and 0 bases from J; junction bases left unmatched: 10. The CDR3 nucleotides are TGCGCCAGCAGCAAAGGGCTACAGGGGAGCTCCTACGAGCAGTACTTC. Protein product: CASSKGLQGSSYEQYF.

V is TRBV6-2 or TRBV6-3 and J is TRBJ1-1; 9 bases fit TRBD1. Germline V gene data show CDR1 as MNHEY and CDR2 as SVGEGT. Unmatched junction bases numbered 21, after V lost 2 bases and J lost 11 bases. The length of the CDR3 is 18 residues. The CDR3 coding sequence is TGTGCCAGCAGTTACGCGTGGGGGGGGGACAGGGAAAGGCTGAGGGCTTTCTTT. As protein: CASSYAWGGDRERLRAFF.

This clonotype showed up just a few times. The chain has TRBV20-1 and TRBJ1-4; D not certain. Trimming stripped 5 bases from V and 8 bases from J, with 15 bases between. Looked up from germline, CDR1 is DFQATT and CDR2 is SNEGSKA (reference sequence). The CDR3 contains 13 residues. The CDR3 reads CSAQTDDGEKLFF. The CDR3 DNA follows: TGCAGTGCTCAGACGGACGACGGGGAAAAACTGTTTTTT.

This clonotype appeared a few times. CDR3 DNA: TGTGCCTGGAGTCGACTAGCGGGGTACAATGAGCAGTTCTTC. Residues: CAWSRLAGYNEQFF. The rearrangement links TRBV30 to TRBJ2-1; 11 bases agree with TRBD2. Germline CDR1 GTSNPN, CDR2 SVGIG (reference sequence). This CDR3 contains 14 residues. V lost 2 bases, J lost 4 bases, and 1 base stayed unmatched.

This clonotype has a count of ten or more. This chain connects TRBV7-2 to TRBJ2-7, with 9 positions matching TRBD2. Germline V lookup: CDR1 SGHTA, CDR2 FQGNSA. The ends lost 5 bases at V and 6 bases at J; junction bases unmatched: 5. The CDR3 runs 13 residues. The CDR3 reads CASSPGTSLEQYF. CDR3 coding DNA: TGTGCCAGCAGCCCTGGGACTAGCCTCGAGCAGTACTTC.

Comment on this clonotype: This likely comes from a read error, as the CDR3 has no conserved phenylalanine or tryptophan at its end. This sequence joins TRBV7-3 and TRBJ2-1; no definite D call. This CDR3 has 15 amino acids. V lost 5 bases and J lost 3, with 14 bases in between. CDR1 is SGHTA and CDR2 is FQGTGA in the germline V gene. CDR3 bases: TGTGCCAGCAGCCGCGACTCGGCCGGCTACAATGAGCAGTTCGTC. Translated: CASSRDSAGYNEQFV.

There are a few counts of this clonotype. The gene calls are TRBV20-1 and TRBJ1-6; TRBD1 might be the D (6 bases). CDR1 DFQATT and CDR2 SNEGSKA come from the germline V gene (reference sequence). The CDR3 length is 15 residues. The V and J ends lost 1 base and 3 bases respectively, with 10 bases between them. CDR3 coding DNA: TGCAGTGCTAGAGCCACGACAGGCTATAATTCACCCCTCCACTTT. Residues: CSARATTGYNSPLHF.

This clonotype was observed many times. A junction end diverges from the germline sequence, so it may reflect a read error. CDR3 nucleotides: TGCGCCAGCAGCTTGGGAGGGTACACCGGGGAGCTGTTTTTT. Translating gives CASSLGGYTGELFF. The rearrangement joins TRBV7-2 to TRBJ2-2, with TRBD2 matching 7 bases. The CDR3 covers 14 residues. CDR1 and CDR2 (germline): SGHTA, FQGNSA.

This clonotype was seen at least ten times. The chain employs TRBV7-2 and TRBJ1-2; maybe TRBD1 (5 bases). CDR1 and CDR2 (germline): SGHTA, FQGNSA. The CDR3 is 15 residues long. The V gene lost 3 bases and the J gene lost 2 bases, with 13 bases spanning the gap. The CDR3 nucleotides are TGTGCCAGCAGCTTGCAGGGCGCAGGGAACTATGGCTACACCTTC. As protein: CASSLQGAGNYGYTF.

The chain combines TRBV9 with TRBJ2-2, with D hard to call. Germline lookup yields CDR1 SGDLS and CDR2 YYNGEE. V dropped 3 bases and J dropped 5 bases, with 8 bases sitting between them. The CDR3 is 13 residues long. In nucleotides, the CDR3 is TGTGCCAGCAGCGCCACAGAGACCGGGGAGCTGTTTTTT. Translating gives CASSATETGELFF.

This clonotype has a count of ten or more. The J gene is TRBJ2-5, the V gene TRBV7-2; no clear D. The CDR3 consists of 12 residues. Trimming stripped 2 bases from V and 3 bases from J, with 4 bases between. CDR1 and CDR2 (germline): SGHTA, FQGNSA. The CDR3 coding sequence is TGTGCCAGCAGCTTAACGGAAGAGACCCAGTACTTC. Translating it yields CASSLTEETQYF.

This clonotype was detected a few times. At one end the junction does not follow the germline gene, possibly because of a read error. The rearrangement joins TRBV20-1 to TRBJ1-1; weak D call: TRBD1 (5 bases). Germline V CDR1 and CDR2: DFQATT, SNEGSKA (reference sequence). The CDR3 has 13 amino acids. DNA for the CDR3: TGCAGTGCAGGGAGGACATTGAACTCTGAAGCTTTCTTT. Protein product: CSAGRTLNSEAFF.

In this sample, this clonotype turned up many times. The V gene is TRBV7-2, the J gene TRBJ2-1; 9 bases are a match to TRBD2. Germline V gives CDR1 SGHTA, CDR2 FQGNSA. V lost 5 bases and J lost 0; bases outside the gene matches: 5. The CDR3 spans 16 residues. CDR3 in DNA: TGTGCCAGCAGCCGGAGCGGGGGGAGCTCCTACAATGAGCAGTTCTTC. Translation: CASSRSGGSSYNEQFF.